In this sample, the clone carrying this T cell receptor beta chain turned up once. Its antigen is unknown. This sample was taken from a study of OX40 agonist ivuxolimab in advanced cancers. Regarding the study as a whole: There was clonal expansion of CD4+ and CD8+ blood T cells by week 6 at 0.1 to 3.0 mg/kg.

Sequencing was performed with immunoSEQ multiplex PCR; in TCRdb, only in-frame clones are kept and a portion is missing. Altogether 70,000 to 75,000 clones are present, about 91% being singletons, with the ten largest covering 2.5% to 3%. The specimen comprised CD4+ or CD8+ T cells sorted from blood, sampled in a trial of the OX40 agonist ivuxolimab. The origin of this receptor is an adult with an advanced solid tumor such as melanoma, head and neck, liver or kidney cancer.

The CDR3: CASSFMGNANSGNTIYF. In DNA form, the CDR3 reads TGTGCCAGCAGCTTCATGGGCAATGCTAACTCTGGAAACACCATATATTTT. The V gene is TRBV5-4, the J gene TRBJ1-3; no clear D. Per the germline V gene, CDR1 is SGHNT and CDR2 is YYREEE (reference sequence). Deletions cut 2 bases from V and 0 bases from J, with 15 bases between. The length of the CDR3 is 17 residues.